This T cell receptor (beta chain) was obtained from a study of early T cells in non-severe SARS-CoV-2 infection. Unique molecular identifiers were affixed to single, distinct cDNA molecules. TCRdb reprocessed the 5' RACE reads with MiXCR, giving one entry per CDR3 protein. The sample shows around 37,000 distinct CDR3 sequences, over 9% of them seen only once. The germline gives CDR1 MGHRA, CDR2 YSYEKL. There are 14 residues in the CDR3. V lost 3 bases and J 7 bases, leaving 15 bases between the germline ends. The rearrangement links TRBV4-1 to TRBJ1-1; D possibly corresponds to TRBD1 (6 bases). Sequencing was done on a sample of whole blood. The TCR was taken from an adult who was a healthcare worker with PCR-confirmed SARS-CoV-2 infection or an uninfected control (not recorded which). CDR3 bases: TGCGCCAGCAGCCACCTCCTCGAGGGGGGTGAAGCTTTCTTT. It is translated as CASSHLLEGGEAFF.